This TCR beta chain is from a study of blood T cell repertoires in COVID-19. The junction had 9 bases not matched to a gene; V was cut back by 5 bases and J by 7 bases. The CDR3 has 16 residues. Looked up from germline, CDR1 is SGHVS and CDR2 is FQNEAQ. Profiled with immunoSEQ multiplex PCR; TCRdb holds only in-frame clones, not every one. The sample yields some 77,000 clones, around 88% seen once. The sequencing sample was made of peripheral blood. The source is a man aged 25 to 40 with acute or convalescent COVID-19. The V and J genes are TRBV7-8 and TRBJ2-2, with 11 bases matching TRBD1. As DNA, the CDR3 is TGTGCCAGCAGCAAGCGGACAGGGGGCTCTGGCGGGGAGCTGTTTTTT. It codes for CASSKRTGGSGGELFF. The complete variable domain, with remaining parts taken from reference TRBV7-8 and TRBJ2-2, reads GAGVSQSPRYKVAKRGQDVALRCDPISGHVSLFWYQQALGQGPEFLTYFQNEAQLDKSGLPSDRFFAERPEGSVSTLKIQRTQQEDSAVYLCASSKRTGGSGGELFFGEGSRLTVL.